This T cell receptor (beta chain) was profiled in a study of T-cell memory formation after mild COVID-19. Study as a whole: The study found TCR clusters largely donor specific. Broader study findings: Clones that shrank (day 15 to 85) were balanced CD4/CD8, whereas later expanders leaned CD4+. Clones which contracted sat mainly in CM and EM if CD4+, and in EMRA if CD8+.

The CDR3 runs 12 residues. CDR1 and CDR2 (germline): SEHNR, FQNEAQ (reference sequence). Trimming left V 8 bases short and J 2 bases short, with 7 bases between. In regard to this clonotype: Antigen unknown.

The TCR alpha and TCR beta cDNA libraries, bearing sample barcodes and UMIs, were generated by 5'RACE using constant-segment primers. A single record per CDR3 protein comes from TCRdb applying MiXCR to the 5' RACE reads. The sample records around 470,000 distinct CDR3 sequences, about 20% being singletons. Sample: PBMCs or a T cell subset sorted from them (not recorded which). The V and J genes are TRBV7-9 and TRBJ1-3; no firm D call. The clonotype originates from an adult woman who had mild COVID-19 (a few samples of this study predate the infection). Cell type and time point are not known. CDR3 bases: TGTGCCAGCGGCCGCACTGGAAACACCATATATTTT. Its translation is CASGRTGNTIYF. The complete variable domain, with remaining parts taken from reference TRBV7-9 and TRBJ1-3, reads DTGVSQNPRHKITKRGQNVTFRCDPISEHNRLYWYRQTLGQGPEFLTYFQNEAQLEKSRLLSDRFSAERPKGSFSTLEIQRTEQGDSAMYLCASGRTGNTIYFGEGSWLTVV.